Each of the 14 T cell receptor beta chains below was sequenced from the same sample in a study of T cells in Graves' hyperthyroidism and ophthalmopathy. TCR beta CDR3 regions were amplified from RNA. The TCR CDR3 was amplified in a first-round RT-PCR using the HTBI primer set. MiXCR, applied by TCRdb to the multiplex PCR reads, yields one record per CDR3 protein. The sample lists 330,000 or so distinct CDR3 sequences; approximately 18% were seen once. Sample: blood. The receptors come from a man in his fifties with Graves' ophthalmopathy.

The gene calls are TRBV5-1 and TRBJ2-2; 9 positions agree with TRBD2. The V segment lost 1 base and the J segment 4 bases; nucleotides outside the gene matches: 11. Per germline, CDR1 SGHRS and CDR2 YFSETQ. The CDR3 is 18 amino acids. The CDR3 DNA follows: TGCGCCAGCAGCTTGTTAGGGTCTAGCGGGATTGGCACCGGGGAGCTGTTTTTT. It yields the protein CASSLLGSSGIGTGELFF.

The chain employs TRBV20-1 and TRBJ2-1; 8 bases are shared with TRBD1. Losses at the gene ends were 2 bases for V and 7 bases for J; bases not matched to a gene: 16. Germline V lookup: CDR1 DFQATT, CDR2 SNEGSKA (reference sequence). The length of the CDR3 is 17 residues. CDR3 residues: CSARPQSRQGLGNEQFF. The CDR3 region has the DNA TGCAGTGCTAGACCTCAAAGTAGACAGGGGCTAGGGAATGAGCAGTTCTTC.

This clonotype was seen only a few times. The V gene is TRBV20-1, the J gene TRBJ1-4; D uncertain. Trimming pared 3 bases from V and 0 bases from J, leaving 14 bases between. From germline, CDR1 is DFQATT and CDR2 SNEGSKA (reference sequence). There are 16 residues in the CDR3. The CDR3 bases are TGCAGTGCTAGTCACGGCTCGCAGGCAACTAATGAAAAACTGTTTTTT. As protein: CSASHGSQATNEKLFF.

There are many counts of this clonotype. The chain combines TRBV28 with TRBJ2-7; D possibly matches TRBD1 or TRBD2 (7 bases each). V lost 4 bases to trimming and J lost 2 bases, with 18 bases between them. CDR3 length equals 16 residues. Germline CDR1 is MDHEN and CDR2 is SYDVKM. CDR3 region: CASSSSGGDIPYEQYF. CDR3 nucleotide sequence: TGTGCCAGCAGTTCCTCAGGGGGGGACATACCCTACGAGCAGTACTTC.

This clonotype was seen repeatedly, ten times or more. The V call is TRBV15, the J call TRBJ2-3; D unresolved. CDR3 length: 12 amino acids. Germline CDR1 and CDR2: LNHNV and YYDKDF (reference sequence). The V end was cut by 5 bases, the J end by 5 bases, with 8 bases between. This chain's CDR3 is CATSSEVDTQYF. CDR3 DNA: TGTGCCACCAGCTCCGAGGTAGATACGCAGTATTTT.

This clonotype was recorded many times. The chain recombines TRBV20-1 with TRBJ2-3; 7 bases align to TRBD2. CDR1 DFQATT and CDR2 SNEGSKA come from the germline V gene (reference sequence). This CDR3 contains 14 residues. The trim removed 6 bases at V and 0 bases at J, leaving 6 bases unmatched. In nucleotides, the CDR3 is TGCAGTGCCAGAAGCGGGATTAGCACAGATACGCAGTATTTT. This sequence encodes CSARSGISTDTQYF.

This clonotype has only a few counts. The rearrangement joins TRBV5-1 to TRBJ2-7; possibly TRBD1 for D (6 bases). In germline, CDR1 is SGHRS, CDR2 YFSETQ. The CDR3 loop spans 20 amino acids. V lost 0 bases and J 6 bases, leaving 31 bases between the germline ends. The CDR3 here is CASSLGLGRGNFGLGAEQYF. As DNA, the CDR3 is TGCGCCAGCAGCTTGGGATTGGGCAGGGGTAACTTTGGCCTCGGGGCCGAGCAGTACTTC.

This clonotype was counted at least ten times. The rearrangement joins TRBV28 to TRBJ2-7; 8 nucleotides line up with TRBD1. This CDR3 contains 15 residues. Germline assignment: CDR1 MDHEN and CDR2 SYDVKM. J gave up 6 bases and V 6 bases, and 13 bases lay outside the gene matches. CDR3 sequence: CASRRITGGPREQYF. The CDR3 DNA reads TGTGCCAGCAGAAGAATAACAGGGGGTCCCCGCGAGCAGTACTTC.

Many counts were recorded for this clonotype. The CDR3 nucleotides are TGCAGTGCTAGGGAGAGGACTAGCGGGAGGATCCAAGAGACCCAGTACTTC. It codes for CSARERTSGRIQETQYF. The rearrangement links TRBV20-1 to TRBJ2-5, with 14 bases that match TRBD2. The V and J ends lost 3 bases and 1 base, in that order; junction bases with no gene match: 7. CDR1 is DFQATT and CDR2 is SNEGSKA in the germline V gene (reference sequence). The CDR3 contains 17 residues.

This clonotype was detected only a few times. This chain uses TRBV28 with TRBJ1-6; possibly TRBD1 for D (6 bases). Germline V CDR1 and CDR2: MDHEN, SYDVKM. The CDR3 runs 16 residues. V shed 6 bases and J shed 4 bases, with 16 bases lying between them. This CDR3 is CASSLGGRPYNSPLHF. The CDR3 coding sequence is TGTGCCAGCAGCCTAGGGGGGAGACCGTATAATTCACCCCTCCACTTT.

This clonotype was seen at least ten times. The V gene is TRBV6-1, the J gene TRBJ1-1; a possible D gene is TRBD1 (6 bases). Trimming cost V 6 bases and J 1 base, with 18 bases left between them. Germline loops: CDR1 MNHNS, CDR2 SASEGT. This CDR3 comprises 16 residues. CDR3 DNA sequence: TGTGCCAGCAGCCCCGAAACGGACAGAACGAACACTGAAGCTTTCTTT. This sequence encodes CASSPETDRTNTEAFF.

There are many counts of this clonotype. The chain employs TRBV6-5 and TRBJ1-2, with D maybe TRBD1 (5 bases). The germline V and J ends were trimmed by 4 bases and 4 bases, with 13 bases remaining between them. Germline CDR1 and CDR2: MNHEY and SVGAGI. The CDR3 contains 14 residues. CDR3 sequence (DNA): TGTGCCAGCAGTTCCTCGACAGCAGGCTATGGCTACACCTTC. This translates into CASSSSTAGYGYTF.

This sequence joins TRBV20-1 and TRBJ2-2; D gene ambiguous. CDR1 and CDR2 (germline): DFQATT, SNEGSKA (reference sequence). Between the trimmed V and J ends, which lost 0 bases and 4 bases, there was a span of 6 bases. This CDR3 region has 13 residues. In nucleotides, the CDR3 is TGCAGTGCTAGAGATCGAATCACCGGGGAGCTGTTTTTT. This encodes CSARDRITGELFF.

The chain couples TRBV7-3 to TRBJ2-1; 13 bases map to TRBD2. This CDR3 has 16 amino acids. CDR1 and CDR2 from the germline V gene are SGHTA and FQGTGA. The junction had 7 bases not matched to a gene; V was cut back by 4 bases and J by 7 bases. DNA for the CDR3: TGTGCCAGCAGCTCCTACACTAGCGGGAGGGATAATGAGCAGTTCTTC. It translates to CASSSYTSGRDNEQFF. Looking up the rest from reference TRBV7-3 and TRBJ2-1 gives the full variable domain: GAGVSQTPSNKVTEKGKYVELRCDPISGHTALYWYRQSLGQGPEFLIYFQGTGAADDSGLPNDRFFAVRPEGSVSTLKIQRTERGDSAVYLCASSSYTSGRDNEQFFGPGTRLTVL.